One sample yielded the 5 T cell receptor beta chains listed below, sequenced in a study of long-term antiretroviral therapy in people with HIV. Sequencing used immunoSEQ v3.0 at survey level. The method was immunoSEQ multiplex PCR; TCRdb's version includes in-frame clones alone and lacks a portion of them. Of about 11,000 clones in the sample, 76% were seen once. Sequencing was performed on unsorted PBMCs, taken at the start of antiretroviral therapy, before treatment. These receptors were collected from a man aged 30 to 45 with HIV.

This clone was observed once. The chain couples TRBV29-1 to TRBJ1-4; D remains unclear. The germline V and J ends were trimmed by 6 bases and 3 bases, with 11 bases remaining between them. The CDR3 has 13 residues. Germline values: CDR1 SQVTM, CDR2 ANQGSEA. CDR3 sequence (DNA): TGCAGCGTCGGACCCAAAGCTAATGAAAAACTGTTTTTT. Residues: CSVGPKANEKLFF.

V and J are TRBV19 and TRBJ1-5; possibly TRBD1 for D (6 bases). V was cut by 6 bases and J by 2 bases, with 14 bases left in between. The CDR3 contains 15 residues. Germline V gene sequence: CDR1 LNHDA, CDR2 SQIVND (reference sequence). The CDR3 nucleotides are TGTGCCAGTAGGGGGACTGGGGGCGGCAATCAGCCCCAGCATTTT. Translating it yields CASRGTGGGNQPQHF. The full variable domain, completed using reference TRBV19 and TRBJ1-5, is DGGITQSPKYLFRKEGQNVTLSCEQNLNHDAMYWYRQDPGQGLRLIYYSQIVNDFQKGDIAEGYSVSREKKESFPLTVTSAQKNPTAFYLCASRGTGGGNQPQHFGDGTRLSIL.

The chain links TRBV5-1 to TRBJ1-6; TRBD1 aligns across 7 bases. This CDR3 has 15 amino acids. CDR1 is SGHRS, CDR2 YFSETQ, per germline. Unmatched junction bases numbered 4, after V lost 2 bases and J lost 5 bases. CDR3 coding DNA: TGCGCCAGCAGCTTTGGGGACAGAGATAATTCACCCCTCCACTTT. It is translated as CASSFGDRDNSPLHF. The variable domain in full, completed from reference TRBV5-1 and TRBJ1-6, reads KAGVTQTPRYLIKTRGQQVTLSCSPISGHRSVSWYQQTPGQGLQFLFEYFSETQRNKGNFPGRFSGRQFSNSRSEMNVSTLELGDSALYLCASSFGDRDNSPLHFGNGTRLTVT.

The CDR3 loop reads CASSERSGFGAFF. CDR3 DNA: TGTGCCAGCAGTGAAAGGTCGGGGTTTGGAGCTTTCTTT. The rearrangement uses TRBV6-1 and TRBJ1-1; D remains ambiguous. CDR3 size: 13 residues. Germline CDR1 and CDR2: MNHNS and SASEGT. V was cut by 2 bases and J by 10 bases, with 14 bases left in between.

This clone was seen a handful of times. V is TRBV5-8 and J is TRBJ2-3, with 8 bases identical to TRBD1. CDR1 is SGHTS and CDR2 is YDEGEE in the germline V gene. The V segment lost 0 bases and the J segment 3 bases; nucleotides outside the gene matches: 3. CDR3 length: 15 amino acids. The CDR3 bases are TGTGCCAGCAGCTTGGGTACAGGGGGGACAGATACGCAGTATTTT. Protein product: CASSLGTGGTDTQYF.